This TCR beta chain was sequenced for a study of blood T cell repertoires in COVID-19. Whole-study context: Samples taken during acute and convalescent COVID-19 were collected in the United States, Italy and Spain. The analysed material was cDNA or gDNA that came from T cells, B-cell-depleted T cells, or PBMCs.

In the source study's methods: How many nucleated cells were present was estimated from reference gene primer amplification. Assay used: immunoSEQ multiplex PCR; TCRdb lists only in-frame clones, some missing. V and J calls and clone size are copied from that table; D and trimming were computed from the DNA. The sample holds around 200,000 clones, about three quarters seen once. The V and J ends lost 6 bases and 11 bases, in that order; junction bases with no gene match: 8. CDR1 is MNHEY and CDR2 is SMNVEV in the germline V gene (reference sequence). This CDR3 has 14 amino acids. The clonotype originates from a woman older than 75 with active or convalescent COVID-19. The chain carries TRBV27 and TRBJ2-3, with 13 nucleotides matching TRBD2. Material: peripheral blood. This chain's CDR3 is CASSPGLAGRKQYF. For the CDR3, the DNA is TGTGCCAGCAGCCCGGGACTAGCGGGAAGAAAGCAGTATTTT.